The clone carrying this T cell receptor (beta chain) occurred a few times. This entry comes from a study of T-cell reconstitution after alpha-beta-depleted transplantation in children. The library targeted TCRbeta and was prepared with unique molecular identifiers. TCRdb re-called the PCR reads through MiXCR, storing one row per CDR3 protein. The table includes some 520,000 distinct CDR3 sequences, over 25% detected once. Germline V gene lookup returns CDR1 SQVTM and CDR2 ANQGSEA. The CDR3 has 13 amino acids. Trimming cost V 4 bases and J 0 bases, with 10 bases left between them. The rearrangement links TRBV29-1 to TRBJ2-7, with a weak D call TRBD1 (6 bases). The sample consisted of PBMCs from the stem cell graft donor, taken from the stem cell graft. This receptor was obtained from a human donor who donated a stem cell graft to a child with aplastic anemia. For the CDR3, the DNA is TGCAGCGTTGGGACAGAAACCTCCTACGAGCAGTACTTC. Translating it yields CSVGTETSYEQYF.